Below, 2 T cell receptor beta chains from the same sample are listed, as sequenced in a study of T cell clones after liver transplantation (dated by TCRdb to between 2018 and 2021). Libraries were made using the immunoSEQ multiplex PCR assay. TCRdb stores this immuneACCESS table with in-frame sequences only. Part of the clones is absent; in the studies checked, under half of the shortfall reflects unresolved V genes, and no reason is known for the rest. The sample records about 76,000 clones, less than 90% of which are singletons. Together, the top ten hold about 2.5% of the sample. This material consisted of CD4+ T cells from blood, taken at the 22-month timepoint. These receptors all stem from a human patient who received a liver transplant. Donor T cells from the graft may be present among the T cells after a transplant.

The rearrangement joins TRBV5-1 to TRBJ1-3; D unresolved. The CDR3 is 15 amino acids. Germline CDR1 and CDR2: SGHRS and YFSETQ. Between the trimmed V and J ends, which lost 0 bases and 4 bases, there was a span of 11 bases. The CDR3 bases are TGCGCCAGCAGCTTGGATGGACTGAGGGGAAACACCATATATTTT. It is translated as CASSLDGLRGNTIYF. The variable domain in full, with the rest retrieved from reference TRBV5-1 and TRBJ1-3, is KAGVTQTPRYLIKTRGQQVTLSCSPISGHRSVSWYQQTPGQGLQFLFEYFSETQRNKGNFPGRFSGRQFSNSRSEMNVSTLELGDSALYLCASSLDGLRGNTIYFGEGSWLTVV.

This chain links TRBV9 with TRBJ1-3; 7 bases agree with TRBD1. Germline V gene sequence: CDR1 SGDLS, CDR2 YYNGEE. J lost 0 bases, V lost 3 bases, and 9 bases had no gene match. This CDR3 is built from 17 residues. CDR3: CASSDRQGQFSGNTIYF. CDR3 in DNA: TGTGCCAGCAGCGATAGACAGGGCCAATTCTCTGGAAACACCATATATTTT.